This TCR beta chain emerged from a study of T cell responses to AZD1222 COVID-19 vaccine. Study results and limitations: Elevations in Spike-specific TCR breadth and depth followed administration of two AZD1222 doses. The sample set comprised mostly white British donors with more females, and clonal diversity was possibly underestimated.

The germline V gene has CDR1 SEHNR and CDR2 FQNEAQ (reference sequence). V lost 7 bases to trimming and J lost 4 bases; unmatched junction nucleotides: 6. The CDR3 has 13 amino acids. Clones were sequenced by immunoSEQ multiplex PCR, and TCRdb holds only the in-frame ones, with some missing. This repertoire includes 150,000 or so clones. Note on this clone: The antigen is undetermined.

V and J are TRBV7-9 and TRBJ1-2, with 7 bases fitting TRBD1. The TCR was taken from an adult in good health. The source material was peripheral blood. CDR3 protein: CASTRQGGYGYTF. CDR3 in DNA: TGTGCCAGCACCAGACAGGGTGGCTATGGCTACACCTTC.